These 25 T cell receptor beta chains were all obtained from the same sample, sequenced in a study of control samples from healthy donors and cancer patients. The protocol was immunoSEQ multiplex PCR, while the TCRdb copy is restricted to in-frame clones and leaves out a portion. The sample consists of about 89,000 clones, about nine tenths of them appearing once. The sequencing sample was made of blood. The receptors derive from a man younger than 45 in good health.

V and J are TRBV6-5 and TRBJ1-2, with D perhaps TRBD1 (5 bases). The CDR3 has 14 amino acids. With 7 bases removed from V and 4 bases from J, the gap between germline ends came to 16 bases. Germline CDR1 reads MNHEY; CDR2 reads SVGAGI. CDR3 DNA: TGTGCCAGCACAGCATGGGGGTTGGGCTATGGCTACACCTTC. It yields the protein CASTAWGLGYGYTF.

The genes are TRBV6-5 and TRBJ2-7, with 7 positions matching TRBD1. V shed 7 bases, J shed 2 bases, and the junction held 5 bases outside the gene matches. The CDR3 runs to 13 residues. Germline values: CDR1 MNHEY, CDR2 SVGAGI. The CDR3 spells CASKGTAAYEQYV. As DNA, the CDR3 is TGTGCCAGCAAGGGGACAGCGGCCTACGAGCAGTACGTC.

The CDR3 DNA reads TGTGCCAGTAGTTCTCGGGGAGGGGCGATTAATGAAAAACTGTTTTTT. The encoded protein is CASSSRGGAINEKLFF. The genes are TRBV19 and TRBJ1-4; D perhaps matches TRBD1 (5 bases). The CDR3 is made up of 16 amino acids. The V gene lost 5 bases and the J gene lost 4 bases, with 17 bases spanning the gap. The germline V gene has CDR1 LNHDA and CDR2 SQIVND (reference sequence). Using reference TRBV19 and TRBJ1-4 for the parts outside the CDR3, the full variable domain is DGGITQSPKYLFRKEGQNVTLSCEQNLNHDAMYWYRQDPGQGLRLIYYSQIVNDFQKGDIAEGYSVSREKKESFPLTVTSAQKNPTAFYLCASSSRGGAINEKLFFGSGTQLSVL.

DNA for the CDR3: TGTGCCAGCAGCAAAACCCCGGCGTTCTCAACTAATGAAAAACTGTTTTTT. It yields the protein CASSKTPAFSTNEKLFF. The J gene is TRBJ1-4, the V gene TRBV21-1. TRBV21-1 is classified as a pseudogene. The CDR3 loop spans 17 amino acids.

The V and J genes are TRBV23-1 and TRBJ2-5; TRBD2 aligns across 7 bases. TRBV23-1 is an open reading frame whose function is uncertain. The CDR3 is made up of 14 amino acids. With V trimmed by 8 bases and J by 4 bases, 10 bases remained unmatched. Here the CDR3 reads CASPFMGGGETQYF. The DNA of the CDR3 is TGCGCCAGCCCGTTCATGGGGGGGGGAGAGACCCAGTACTTC.

The J gene is TRBJ1-2, the V gene TRBV7-2; TRBD1 is a possible D gene (6 bases). The germline CDR1 and CDR2 sequences are SGHTA and FQGNSA. The CDR3 contains 14 residues. Deletions cut 0 bases from V and 6 bases from J, with 11 bases between. The CDR3 region is CASSLAPGADGYTF. CDR3 coding DNA: TGTGCCAGCAGCTTAGCGCCAGGGGCTGATGGCTACACCTTC.

This chain links TRBV30 with TRBJ2-5, with TRBD1 matching over 7 bases. Germline V gives CDR1 GTSNPN, CDR2 SVGIG (reference sequence). The CDR3 extends over 14 amino acids. Trimming cost V 1 base and J 5 bases; bases outside gene matches: 7. CDR3 in amino acids: CAWSEKGGMETQYF. DNA of the CDR3: TGTGCCTGGAGTGAAAAAGGGGGCATGGAGACCCAGTACTTC. Full variable domain (remainder filled in from reference TRBV30 and TRBJ2-5): SQTIHQWPATLVQPVGSPLSLECTVEGTSNPNLYWYRQAAGRGLQLLFYSVGIGQISSEVPQNLSASRPQDRQFILSSKKLLLSDSGFYLCAWSEKGGMETQYFGPGTRLLVL.

The rearrangement uses TRBV6-1 and TRBJ1-2; possible D gene TRBD1, 5 bases. The CDR3 length is 14 residues. Germline-derived CDR1 and CDR2 are MNHNS and SASEGT. V shed 1 base and J shed 4 bases, with 10 bases lying between them. As DNA, the CDR3 is TGTGCCAGCAGTGAAGGAGACAGCACCTATGGCTACACCTTC. Its translation is CASSEGDSTYGYTF.

The V call is TRBV5-4, the J call TRBJ1-1; maybe TRBD1 (6 bases). Germline V CDR1 and CDR2: SGHNT, YYREEE (reference sequence). The CDR3 sequence is 19 residues long. Trimming removed 5 bases at V and 3 bases at J, with 29 bases between. The CDR3, as DNA: TGTGCCAGCAGTCCCCAAACCGTAGTCTCTGGGGGCAGTGACACTGAAGCTTTCTTT. It codes for CASSPQTVVSGGSDTEAFF.

The chain recombines TRBV9 with TRBJ2-3; tentatively, D is TRBD2 (6 bases). Trimming removed 0 bases from V and 0 bases from J, with 8 bases in between. The CDR3 contains 15 residues. Germline loops: CDR1 SGDLS, CDR2 YYNGEE. The CDR3 spells CASSVGGGSTDTQYF. The CDR3 DNA is TGTGCCAGCAGCGTAGGGGGAGGTAGCACAGATACGCAGTATTTT.

The V and J genes are TRBV29-1 and TRBJ1-2; possible D gene TRBD1, 6 bases. Germline V CDR1 and CDR2: SQVTM, ANQGSEA. V was shortened by 8 bases and J by 6 bases, with 19 bases between the two germline ends. The CDR3 contains 13 residues. CDR3 protein: CSFSRGGFDGYTF. As DNA, the CDR3 is TGCAGCTTCTCGAGGGGGGGATTTGATGGCTACACCTTC.

The chain carries TRBV23-1 and TRBJ2-5; D possibly corresponds to TRBD1 (6 bases). Being an ORF, TRBV23-1 has a function that is uncertain. Trimming took off 4 bases at V and 3 bases at J, with 12 bases between the two ends. This CDR3 is built from 14 residues. The CDR3 loop is CASSPFDRKETQYF. CDR3 sequence (DNA): TGCGCCAGCAGTCCCTTCGACAGGAAAGAGACCCAGTACTTC.

J is TRBJ1-2 and V is TRBV2; 8 bases fit TRBD1. The CDR3 loop spans 15 amino acids. After removal of 6 bases from V and 5 bases from J, the junction contained 11 bases not matched to a gene. The V gene's germline CDR1 is SNHLY and CDR2 FYNNEI. The CDR3: CASSVEGQDLYGYTF. The CDR3 nucleotides read TGTGCCAGCAGCGTCGAGGGACAGGACTTGTATGGCTACACCTTC.

The gene calls are TRBV20-1 and TRBJ2-1, with D unresolved. CDR1 is DFQATT, CDR2 SNEGSKA, per germline (reference sequence). V dropped 4 bases and J dropped 7 bases, with 8 bases sitting between them. CDR3 size: 11 residues. The CDR3 reads CSAIEVNEQFF. The CDR3 DNA follows: TGCAGTGCTATAGAGGTGAATGAGCAGTTCTTC.

The genes are TRBV20-1 and TRBJ1-1; TRBD1 is a possible D gene (6 bases). Germline values: CDR1 DFQATT, CDR2 SNEGSKA (reference sequence). The CDR3 extends over 16 amino acids. Trimming removed 3 bases from V and 11 bases from J, with 28 bases in between. CDR3 amino acids: CSASGSGRGSYSSAFF. The DNA for the CDR3 is TGCAGTGCTAGTGGTTCCGGCAGGGGATCTTACTCAAGCGCTTTCTTT.

The genes are TRBV9 and TRBJ2-3; no clear D. CDR3 size: 15 residues. Trimming took 0 bases from V and 6 from J, leaving 14 bases between them. Germline lookup yields CDR1 SGDLS and CDR2 YYNGEE. The CDR3 sequence is CASSVDSLVQDTQYF. The DNA for the CDR3 is TGTGCCAGCAGCGTAGATAGCCTAGTCCAGGATACGCAGTATTTT.

The chain couples TRBV19 to TRBJ1-2; 7 positions agree with TRBD1. Germline CDR1 LNHDA, CDR2 SQIVND (reference sequence). The CDR3 spans 15 residues. V shed 1 base, J shed 5 bases, and the junction held 7 bases outside the gene matches. The CDR3 region is CASSIAGTDFYGYTF. The CDR3, as DNA: TGTGCCAGTAGTATAGCCGGGACAGACTTTTATGGCTACACCTTC.

The J gene is TRBJ1-1, the V gene TRBV13; possible D gene TRBD1, 5 bases. This CDR3 comprises 17 residues. Per the germline V gene, CDR1 is PRHDT and CDR2 is FYEKMQ (reference sequence). The V and J ends lost 7 bases and 7 bases respectively, with 28 bases between them. CDR3 amino acids: CASKRPGPMLTQGEAFF. The CDR3 nucleotides are TGTGCCAGCAAGCGCCCCGGGCCCATGTTGACCCAGGGTGAAGCTTTCTTT. The full variable domain, with the rest looked up from reference TRBV13 and TRBJ1-1, is AAGVIQSPRHLIKEKRETATLKCYPIPRHDTVYWYQQGPGQDPQFLISFYEKMQSDKGSIPDRFSAQQFSDYHSELNMSSLELGDSALYFCASKRPGPMLTQGEAFFGQGTRLTVV.

CDR3 amino acids: CASSLYGTGYEQYV. The CDR3 DNA follows: TGCGCCAGCAGCTTGTACGGCACCGGCTACGAGCAGTACGTC. This sequence joins TRBV5-1 and TRBJ2-7; D is ambiguous. Germline V gene lookup returns CDR1 SGHRS and CDR2 YFSETQ. Trimming pared 1 base from V and 3 bases from J, leaving 11 bases between. This CDR3 region has 14 residues.

The chain employs TRBV10-2 and TRBJ1-5; tentative D call: TRBD1 (6 bases). CDR1 is WSHSY, CDR2 SAAADI, per germline. V lost 6 bases, J lost 5 bases, and 14 bases lay in between. This CDR3 is built from 14 residues. DNA of the CDR3: TGCGCCAGCAGCGCACCAGGGGTCTATCAGCCCCAGCATTTT. It encodes CASSAPGVYQPQHF.

The chain is built from TRBV7-9 and TRBJ2-3, with a possible D match to TRBD1 (6 bases). There are 13 residues in the CDR3. CDR1 SEHNR and CDR2 FQNEAQ come from the germline V gene (reference sequence). Trimming shortened V by 5 bases and J by 3 bases, and 9 bases separated the two germline ends. The CDR3 loop is CASSQQGTDTQYF. The DNA for the CDR3 is TGTGCCAGCAGCCAACAGGGAACAGATACGCAGTATTTT.

The V and J genes are TRBV19 and TRBJ1-2; D is undetermined. Trimming cost V 3 bases and J 3 bases, with 8 bases left between them. The germline V gene encodes CDR1 LNHDA and CDR2 SQIVND (reference sequence). The CDR3 spans 13 residues. This CDR3 is CASSMGRHYGYTF. DNA of the CDR3: TGTGCCAGTAGTATGGGGAGGCACTATGGCTACACCTTC.

The sample holds one count of this clone. This sequence joins TRBV5-8 and TRBJ2-7; 7 bases line up with TRBD1. The CDR3 runs to 16 residues. Germline CDR1 is SGHTS and CDR2 is YDEGEE. The ends lost 3 bases at V and 2 bases at J; junction bases unmatched: 11. In nucleotides, the CDR3 is TGTGCCAGCAGCTGGATGAAGGGGGCGAAACCCTACGAGCAGTACGTC. This sequence encodes CASSWMKGAKPYEQYV.

This chain connects TRBV6-1 to TRBJ1-2; 9 bases agree with TRBD1. Germline loops: CDR1 MNHNS, CDR2 SASEGT. V lost 2 bases to trimming and J lost 10 bases; unmatched junction nucleotides: 8. The CDR3 runs to 14 residues. The CDR3 sequence: CASSEMGQGEVYTF. Here the CDR3 DNA reads TGTGCCAGCAGTGAAATGGGACAGGGAGAGGTCTACACCTTC.

In its sample, this clone was seen once. The rearrangement joins TRBV7-2 to TRBJ2-2; TRBD2 might be the D (6 bases). V lost 0 bases, J lost 3 bases, and 11 bases lay in between. Per the germline V gene, CDR1 is SGHTA and CDR2 is FQGNSA. This CDR3 comprises 16 residues. CDR3: CASSLAGAGYTGELFF. CDR3 sequence (DNA): TGTGCCAGCAGCTTAGCTGGGGCGGGATACACCGGGGAGCTGTTTTTT.